The sequence of this T cell receptor (beta chain) was determined in a study of shared clonotypes between healthy human individuals. CD8 cells classed as naive were CD45RO-negative and positively selected for CCR7, excluding terminally differentiated effector memory CD45RA+ cells. The CDR3 has 13 residues. Trimming took off 2 bases at V and 3 bases at J, with 8 bases between the two ends. Germline V lookup: CDR1 MDHEN, CDR2 SYDVKM. Points on this clone: Other DNA sequences of this sample code for an identical CDR3.

Clones were read by immunoSEQ multiplex PCR, and TCRdb kept only the in-frame ones, dropping some. The sample has about 2.1 million clones, 93% seen once. Sequencing used naive CD8+ T cells from PBMCs. This chain links TRBV28 with TRBJ2-7; the D is unclear. The receptor was isolated from a man aged 18 to 29 in good health. Some clones in this sample may be carry-over from other donors' samples. CDR3 loop: CASSLGQDYEQYF. The DNA of the CDR3 is TGTGCCAGCAGTTTAGGCCAGGACTACGAGCAGTACTTC.